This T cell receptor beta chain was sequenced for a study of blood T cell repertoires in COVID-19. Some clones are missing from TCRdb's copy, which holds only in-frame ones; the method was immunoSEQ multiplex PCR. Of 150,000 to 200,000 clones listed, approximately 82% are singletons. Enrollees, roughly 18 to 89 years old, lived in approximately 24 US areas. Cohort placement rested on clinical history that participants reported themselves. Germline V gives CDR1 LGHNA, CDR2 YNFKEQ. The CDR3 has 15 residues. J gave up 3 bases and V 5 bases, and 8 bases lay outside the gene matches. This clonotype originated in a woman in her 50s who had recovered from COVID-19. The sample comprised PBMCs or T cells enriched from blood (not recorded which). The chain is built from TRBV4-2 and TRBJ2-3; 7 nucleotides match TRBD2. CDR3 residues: CASSKLASRTDTQYF. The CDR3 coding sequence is TGTGCCAGCAGCAAACTAGCGTCGAGGACAGATACGCAGTATTTT.